A selection of T cell receptor beta chains follows, all from one sample in a study of T-cell reconstitution after alpha-beta-depleted transplantation in children. TCRdb used MiXCR to reprocess the PCR reads, holding one entry per CDR3 protein. The sample yields 800,000 to 1,000,000 distinct CDR3 sequences, about 31% seen once. Sequencing used PBMCs, mostly from graft donor cells, obtained 360 days after TCRalphabeta/CD19-depleted stem cell transplant. Receptors were obtained from a boy less than two years old who had a stem cell transplant for SCID, so the T cells may come from the graft donor. CDR3s include the opening cysteine and the closing phenylalanine or tryptophan. D genes are given only for firm matches. Clone size is not always given. Where it is, it says once, few, many or a class for expanded clones.

D gene,J gene,V gene,CDR3 length,clone size,CDR3 protein,CDR3 DNA
.,TRBJ2-1,TRBV20-1,14,few,CSASSDRAYNEQFF,TGCAGTGCTAGTTCGGACAGAGCGTACAATGAGCAGTTCTTC
.,TRBJ2-7,TRBV20-1,13,few,CSARDRRGYEQYF,TGCAGTGCTAGAGATCGGAGGGGCTACGAGCAGTACTTC
.,TRBJ1-1,TRBV19,16,few,CASSISPGVTNTEAFF,TGTGCCAGTAGTATTAGTCCCGGGGTGACGAACACTGAAGCTTTCTTT
.,TRBJ1-2,TRBV5-5,17,.,CASSPRTDPGVNYGYTF,TGTGCCAGCAGCCCGCGGACCGACCCCGGGGTCAACTATGGCTACACCTTC
.,TRBJ2-3,TRBV20-1,12,few,CSARRQVDTQYF,TGCAGTGCTAGAAGGCAGGTGGATACGCAGTATTTT
TRBD1,TRBJ2-1,TRBV18,14,.,CASSPNSGGRKQFF,TGTGCCAGCTCACCAAATTCAGGGGGCCGGAAGCAGTTCTTC
.,TRBJ2-3,TRBV5-1,17,.,CASTYWTDRSSTDTQYF,TGCGCCAGCACCTATTGGACAGATAGATCTAGCACAGATACGCAGTATTTT
.,TRBJ2-1,TRBV15,15,few,CATSRDGGAYNEQFF,TGTGCCACCAGCAGAGATGGGGGCGCCTACAATGAGCAGTTCTTC
.,TRBJ1-1,TRBV7-9,14,few,CASSSSNKDTEAFF,TGTGCCAGCAGCTCCTCAAACAAAGACACTGAAGCTTTCTTT
.,TRBJ2-2,TRBV11-2,15,few,CASSRQYTNTGELFF,TGTGCCAGCAGCCGACAGTATACGAACACCGGGGAGCTGTTTTTT
.,TRBJ2-1,TRBV28,15,.,CATTRTLLIYNEQFF,TGTGCCACTACGAGGACCCTATTAATCTACAATGAGCAGTTCTTC
.,TRBJ1-1,TRBV20-1,17,.,CSARAPGVSLRRFEAFF,TGCAGTGCTAGAGCCCCCGGGGTATCTCTGCGGCGATTTGAAGCTTTCTTT
.,TRBJ1-1,TRBV4-1,15,.,CASSQERGSNTEAFF,TGCGCCAGCAGCCAAGAAAGGGGTTCGAACACTGAAGCTTTCTTT
.,TRBJ2-1,TRBV12-3/TRBV12-4,15,.,CASSHYRDRLPEQFF,TGTGCCAGCAGTCATTACCGGGACCGTCTGCCGGAGCAGTTCTTC
.,TRBJ1-6,TRBV27,12,few,CASSFARSPLHF,TGTGCCAGCAGTTTTGCAAGGTCACCCCTCCACTTT
.,TRBJ1-5,TRBV12-3/TRBV12-4,15,few,CASSRPGTHNQPQHF,TGTGCCAGCAGTCGTCCCGGGACACATAATCAGCCCCAGCATTTT
.,TRBJ2-3,TRBV20-1,13,few,CSARRDRTDTQYF,TGCAGTGCTAGAAGGGACCGCACAGATACGCAGTATTTT
.,TRBJ1-1,TRBV4-3,14,.,CASSHRLVDTEAFF,TGCGCCAGCAGCCATAGGCTGGTGGACACTGAAGCTTTCTTT
.,TRBJ2-5,TRBV24-1,15,few,CATSDFATGQETQYF,TGTGCCACCAGTGATTTTGCGACAGGCCAAGAGACCCAGTACTTC
.,TRBJ2-7,TRBV7-8,15,few,CASSSRTTGTYEQYF,TGTGCCAGCAGCAGTCGGACCACCGGAACCTACGAGCAGTACTTC
.,TRBJ2-5,TRBV15,14,.,CATSATAYQETQYF,TGTGCCACCAGCGCGACGGCGTACCAAGAGACCCAGTACTTC
.,TRBJ1-6,TRBV3-1,14,many,CASSPGQYNSPLHF,TGTGCCAGCAGCCCCGGACAGTATAATTCACCCCTCCACTTT
.,TRBJ2-7,TRBV3-1,15,.,CASSQGSGTLYEQYF,TGTGCCAGCAGCCAGGGGTCGGGGACCCTCTACGAGCAGTACTTC
.,TRBJ2-1,TRBV12-3/TRBV12-4,14,few,CASRPEGSYNEQFF,TGTGCCAGCAGACCGGAGGGCTCCTACAATGAGCAGTTCTTC
TRBD1,TRBJ1-4,TRBV7-6,15,.,CASSLALTGNEKLFF,TGTGCCAGCAGCTTAGCCCTGACAGGGAATGAAAAACTGTTTTTT
.,TRBJ2-2,TRBV28,15,few,CASSLRLKGTGELFF,TGTGCCAGCAGTTTACGACTAAAGGGGACCGGGGAGCTGTTTTTT
.,TRBJ1-5,TRBV12-3/TRBV12-4,16,.,CASSYPGTGGNQPQHF,TGTGCCAGCAGTTATCCAGGGACTGGGGGCAATCAGCCCCAGCATTTT
.,TRBJ2-5,TRBV20-1,11,few,CSASRVETQYF,TGCAGTGCTTCCAGGGTAGAGACCCAGTACTTC